This is a list of T cell receptor beta chains from one sample in a study of blood T cell repertoires in COVID-19. Here immunoSEQ multiplex PCR was the method, and the copy in TCRdb shows in-frame clones only, minus some. The sample records about 74,000 clones, 70% to 90% being singletons. The sample consisted of peripheral blood. All receptors derive from a woman aged 80 or over with active or convalescent COVID-19. Both conserved end residues are part of each CDR3. A D gene is named only where the DNA matches it firmly. Clone size is given for some rows only: seen once, a few or many times, or a class if the clone is expanded.

CDR3 protein: CSVSHTGFPYEQYF
CDR3 DNA: TGCAGCGTATCTCACACAGGTTTCCCGTACGAGCAGTACTTC
clone size: -
J gene: TRBJ2-7
D gene: -
V gene: TRBV29-1

CDR3 protein: CASSYAVSNQPQHF
CDR3 DNA: TGTGCCAGCAGTTATGCGGTTTCCAATCAGCCCCAGCATTTT
clone size: once
J gene: TRBJ1-5
D gene: -
V gene: TRBV6-5

CDR3 protein: CATSESGTGGFIYEQYF
CDR3 DNA: TGTGCCACCAGTGAGTCGGGGACAGGGGGCTTCATCTACGAGCAGTACTTC
clone size: -
J gene: TRBJ2-7
D gene: TRBD1
V gene: TRBV24-1

CDR3 protein: CASSLFATGAGNSPLHF
CDR3 DNA: TGTGCCAGCAGTTTGTTTGCGACAGGGGCTGGGAATTCACCCCTCCACTTT
clone size: -
J gene: TRBJ1-6
D gene: TRBD1
V gene: TRBV28

CDR3 protein: CASGSNDIRGYTF
CDR3 DNA: TGTGCTAGTGGTTCAAACGACATAAGGGGCTACACCTTC
clone size: few
J gene: TRBJ1-2
D gene: -
V gene: TRBV12-5

CDR3 protein: CSAAPGVGSYEQYF
CDR3 DNA: TGCAGCGCGGCCCCAGGGGTGGGCTCCTACGAGCAGTACTTC
clone size: -
J gene: TRBJ2-7
D gene: -
V gene: TRBV29-1

CDR3 protein: CASSAPGTSYEQYF
CDR3 DNA: TGTGCCAGCAGCGCCCCCGGGACTTCCTACGAGCAGTACTTC
clone size: few
J gene: TRBJ2-7
D gene: -
V gene: TRBV4-2

CDR3 protein: CASSLDLSGNQPQHF
CDR3 DNA: TGTGCCAGCAGCTTAGATTTGTCAGGGAATCAGCCCCAGCATTTT
clone size: -
J gene: TRBJ1-5
D gene: -
V gene: TRBV11-2

CDR3 protein: CASSTPGTGELFF
CDR3 DNA: TGTGCCAGCAGTACCCCAGGGACCGGGGAGCTGTTTTTT
clone size: -
J gene: TRBJ2-2
D gene: -
V gene: TRBV6-5

CDR3 protein: CSVNHWDRGREQYF
CDR3 DNA: TGCAGCGTCAACCATTGGGACAGGGGACGCGAGCAGTACTTC
clone size: -
J gene: TRBJ2-7
D gene: TRBD1
V gene: TRBV29-1

CDR3 protein: CASSLDYRGRAFF
CDR3 DNA: TGTGCCAGCAGCTTGGATTACAGGGGCAGAGCTTTCTTT
clone size: -
J gene: TRBJ1-1
D gene: TRBD1
V gene: TRBV5-8

CDR3 protein: CASSLLLEGFNYGYTF
CDR3 DNA: TGTGCCAGCAGCTTGCTTTTGGAGGGATTTAACTATGGCTACACCTTC
clone size: -
J gene: TRBJ1-2
D gene: -
V gene: TRBV5-6

CDR3 protein: CASSQPLTGGSNQPQHF
CDR3 DNA: TGTGCCAGTAGTCAACCTCTGACAGGGGGCTCAAATCAGCCCCAGCATTTT
clone size: -
J gene: TRBJ1-5
D gene: TRBD1
V gene: TRBV19

CDR3 protein: CASSLRLAGEGDTQYF
CDR3 DNA: TGTGCCAGCAGCTTAAGACTAGCGGGGGAGGGGGATACGCAGTATTTT
clone size: -
J gene: TRBJ2-3
D gene: TRBD2
V gene: TRBV7-8

CDR3 protein: CASSSQEFMETQYF
CDR3 DNA: TGCGCCAGCAGCTCCCAAGAGTTCATGGAGACCCAGTACTTC
clone size: -
J gene: TRBJ2-5
D gene: -
V gene: TRBV5-1

CDR3 protein: CASSGVRDRDYEQYF
CDR3 DNA: TGTGCCAGCTCCGGCGTGCGCGACAGGGACTACGAGCAGTACTTC
clone size: -
J gene: TRBJ2-7
D gene: TRBD1
V gene: TRBV18

CDR3 protein: CASSYEGGYTEAFF
CDR3 DNA: TGTGCCAGCAGTTACGAGGGCGGTTACACTGAAGCTTTCTTT
clone size: -
J gene: TRBJ1-1
D gene: -
V gene: TRBV6-2/TRBV6-3

CDR3 protein: CASSLDPAFGGTEAFF
CDR3 DNA: TGTGCCAGCAGCTTAGATCCCGCGTTCGGGGGCACTGAAGCTTTCTTT
clone size: -
J gene: TRBJ1-1
D gene: -
V gene: TRBV11-3

CDR3 protein: CAWSVEVNAFF
CDR3 DNA: TGTGCCTGGAGTGTAGAGGTAAACGCTTTCTTT
clone size: -
J gene: TRBJ1-1
D gene: -
V gene: TRBV30

CDR3 protein: CASSEGTGGDQPQHF
CDR3 DNA: TGTGCCAGCAGTGAAGGGACAGGGGGAGACCAGCCCCAGCATTTT
clone size: -
J gene: TRBJ1-5
D gene: TRBD1
V gene: TRBV6-1

CDR3 protein: CASRSYRGSMNTEAFF
CDR3 DNA: TGTGCCAGCAGATCATACAGGGGAAGTATGAACACTGAAGCTTTCTTT
clone size: -
J gene: TRBJ1-1
D gene: TRBD1
V gene: TRBV5-6

CDR3 protein: CASSRDRGTNTEAFF
CDR3 DNA: TGTGCCAGCTCAAGGGACAGGGGGACGAACACTGAAGCTTTCTTT
clone size: -
J gene: TRBJ1-1
D gene: TRBD1
V gene: TRBV18

CDR3 protein: CASSPGQEEYEQYF
CDR3 DNA: TGTGCCAGCAGTCCGGGACAGGAGGAGTACGAGCAGTACTTC
clone size: -
J gene: TRBJ2-7
D gene: -
V gene: TRBV21-1

CDR3 protein: CASNHRGLNTEAFF
CDR3 DNA: TGTGCCAGTAACCACAGGGGCCTGAACACTGAAGCTTTCTTT
clone size: -
J gene: TRBJ1-1
D gene: TRBD1
V gene: TRBV19

CDR3 protein: CASSTETRVYGYTF
CDR3 DNA: TGTGCCAGTAGTACCGAAACGAGGGTCTATGGCTACACCTTC
clone size: -
J gene: TRBJ1-2
D gene: -
V gene: TRBV19

CDR3 protein: CASSPDGAGNTIYF
CDR3 DNA: TGTGCCAGCAGCCCGGACGGGGCTGGAAACACCATATATTTT
clone size: -
J gene: TRBJ1-3
D gene: -
V gene: TRBV7-9

CDR3 protein: CASSLGGGASYNEQFF
CDR3 DNA: TGTGCCAGCAGCTTAGGCGGGGGGGCGTCCTACAATGAGCAGTTCTTC
clone size: -
J gene: TRBJ2-1
D gene: TRBD2
V gene: TRBV11-2

CDR3 protein: CASSPQMNTEAFF
CDR3 DNA: TGTGCCAGCAGCCCCCAGATGAACACTGAAGCTTTCTTT
clone size: -
J gene: TRBJ1-1
D gene: -
V gene: TRBV12-3/TRBV12-4

CDR3 protein: CASSPLGQGNYGYTF
CDR3 DNA: TGCGCCAGCAGCCCTCTGGGACAGGGCAACTATGGCTACACCTTC
clone size: -
J gene: TRBJ1-2
D gene: TRBD1
V gene: TRBV4-1

CDR3 protein: CAISPTSGGADTQYF
CDR3 DNA: TGTGCCATCAGCCCAACTAGCGGGGGGGCAGATACGCAGTATTTT
clone size: -
J gene: TRBJ2-3
D gene: TRBD2
V gene: TRBV10-3

CDR3 protein: CASSLGALGTEAFF
CDR3 DNA: TGTGCCAGCAGCTTGGGGGCCCTTGGGACTGAAGCTTTCTTT
clone size: once
J gene: TRBJ1-1
D gene: -
V gene: TRBV5-6

CDR3 protein: CASSQTTGGVEKLFF
CDR3 DNA: TGCGCCAGCAGCCAGACAACAGGGGGCGTTGAAAAACTGTTTTTT
clone size: -
J gene: TRBJ1-4
D gene: TRBD1
V gene: TRBV4-1

CDR3 protein: CASSYPRAGGPQETQYF
CDR3 DNA: TGTGCCAGCAGTTACCCGAGAGCGGGAGGGCCCCAAGAGACCCAGTACTTC
clone size: -
J gene: TRBJ2-5
D gene: TRBD2
V gene: TRBV6-2/TRBV6-3

CDR3 protein: CASSQDLAHRADTQYF
CDR3 DNA: TGTGCCAGCAGCCAAGACCTAGCCCACAGGGCGGATACGCAGTATTTT
clone size: -
J gene: TRBJ2-3
D gene: -
V gene: TRBV3-1/TRBV3-2

CDR3 protein: CASRGQGGVDTEAFF
CDR3 DNA: TGCGCCAGCAGAGGGCAGGGAGGCGTGGACACTGAAGCTTTCTTT
clone size: -
J gene: TRBJ1-1
D gene: -
V gene: TRBV5-1

CDR3 protein: CASSLTSGRVLETQYF
CDR3 DNA: TGTGCCAGCAGCCTAACTAGCGGGAGAGTTTTAGAGACCCAGTACTTC
clone size: once
J gene: TRBJ2-5
D gene: TRBD2
V gene: TRBV7-6

CDR3 protein: CASSLGLSNQPQHF
CDR3 DNA: TGTGCCAGCAGCTTAGGACTAAGCAATCAGCCCCAGCATTTT
clone size: -
J gene: TRBJ1-5
D gene: -
V gene: TRBV7-2

CDR3 protein: CASSSSPGQVNGYTF
CDR3 DNA: TGTGCCAGCAGCTCATCACCGGGACAGGTTAATGGCTACACCTTC
clone size: -
J gene: TRBJ1-2
D gene: TRBD1
V gene: TRBV7-8

CDR3 protein: CASRVLAGEETQYF
CDR3 DNA: TGTGCCAGCAGGGTACTAGCGGGAGAAGAGACCCAGTACTTC
clone size: -
J gene: TRBJ2-5
D gene: TRBD2
V gene: TRBV3-1/TRBV3-2

CDR3 protein: CASSLRASSYEQYF
CDR3 DNA: TGTGCCAGCAGCCTCAGGGCTAGCTCCTACGAGCAGTACTTC
clone size: -
J gene: TRBJ2-7
D gene: -
V gene: TRBV7-2

CDR3 protein: CASGLGNTGELFF
CDR3 DNA: TGTGCTAGTGGTTTGGGTAATACCGGGGAGCTGTTTTTT
clone size: -
J gene: TRBJ2-2
D gene: -
V gene: TRBV12-5

CDR3 protein: CASSGTGPFGDEQFF
CDR3 DNA: TGTGCCAGCAGCGGGACAGGGCCATTTGGCGATGAGCAGTTCTTC
clone size: -
J gene: TRBJ2-1
D gene: TRBD1
V gene: TRBV6-5

CDR3 protein: CASSLDPGFDGYTF
CDR3 DNA: TGTGCCAGCAGCTTAGATCCAGGGTTTGATGGCTACACCTTC
clone size: once
J gene: TRBJ1-2
D gene: -
V gene: TRBV7-2